Shown below are 7 T cell receptor beta chains from a single sample sequenced in a study of shared clonotypes between healthy human individuals. Assay: immunoSEQ multiplex PCR; the TCRdb copy retains only in-frame clones and omits some. The profile shows around 2,000,000 clones, about 95% of them singletons. Cells designated naive CD8 were CD45RO-negative and were positively selected for CCR7, with terminally differentiated effector memory CD45RA+ cells excluded. Input material: naive CD8+ T cells sorted from blood. The receptor set was obtained from a man younger than 35 in good health.

V is TRBV10-3 and J is TRBJ1-2; D is uncertain. The CDR3 contains 16 residues. Per germline, CDR1 ENHRY and CDR2 SYGVKD. Trimming removed 0 bases from V and 5 bases from J, with 16 bases in between. CDR3 protein: CAISESQDGSAYGYTF. Here the CDR3 DNA reads TGTGCCATCAGTGAGTCGCAAGATGGGTCGGCGTATGGCTACACCTTC.

The V call is TRBV30, the J call TRBJ1-5; tentative D call: TRBD1 (5 bases). The CDR3 spans 15 residues. Germline loops: CDR1 GTSNPN, CDR2 SVGIG (reference sequence). Trimming removed 1 base from V and 0 bases from J, with 10 bases in between. Here the CDR3 reads CAWSEGTSSNQPQHF. CDR3 bases: TGTGCCTGGAGTGAGGGGACTTCTAGCAATCAGCCCCAGCATTTT.

The chain joins TRBV28 to TRBJ2-5, with TRBD1 identical over 7 bases. The J segment lost 6 bases and the V segment lost 3 bases, leaving 10 bases of the junction unmatched. The CDR3 is made up of 15 amino acids. Germline CDR1 reads MDHEN; CDR2 reads SYDVKM. CDR3 sequence: CASSFPRQGIKTQYF. The CDR3 DNA reads as TGTGCCAGCAGTTTCCCCCGACAGGGAATAAAGACCCAGTACTTC.

The chain has TRBV25-1 and TRBJ1-2, with D maybe TRBD1 (6 bases). This CDR3 region has 13 residues. The germline CDR1 and CDR2 sequences are MGHDK and SYGVNS. The ends were cut back, 6 bases at V and 2 bases at J, with 10 bases in the middle. CDR3 region: CASRPTGNYGYTF. The CDR3 DNA sequence: TGTGCCAGCAGGCCCACAGGGAACTATGGCTACACCTTC.

The rearrangement uses TRBV11-1 and TRBJ1-1, with no clear D. This CDR3 region has 13 residues. CDR1 and CDR2 from the germline V gene are SGHAT and FQDESV (reference sequence). Trimming cost V 4 bases and J 6 bases, with 12 bases left between them. For the CDR3, the DNA is TGTGCCAGCAGCTCGTCCCCGGTCGCTGAAGCTTTCTTT. It codes for CASSSSPVAEAFF. Using reference TRBV11-1 and TRBJ1-1 for the parts outside the CDR3, the full variable domain is EAEVAQSPRYKITEKSQAVAFWCDPISGHATLYWYRQILGQGPELLVQFQDESVVDDSQLPKDRFSAERLKGVDSTLKIQPAELGDSAMYLCASSSSPVAEAFFGQGTRLTVV.

Comment on this clone: Other DNA sequences in this sample translate to the same CDR3. The chain is built from TRBV28 and TRBJ2-5; D unclear. V was clipped by 6 bases and J by 1 base, with 9 bases between them. The CDR3 consists of 13 residues. The germline V gene encodes CDR1 MDHEN and CDR2 SYDVKM. The CDR3 is CASSLQSQETQYF. DNA for the CDR3: TGTGCCAGCAGCTTACAGAGCCAAGAGACCCAGTACTTC. Full variable domain (outside the CDR3, taken from reference TRBV28 and TRBJ2-5): DVKVTQSSRYLVKRTGEKVFLECVQDMDHENMFWYRQDPGLGLRLIYFSYDVKMKEKGDIPEGYSVSREKKERFSLILESASTNQTSMYLCASSLQSQETQYFGPGTRLLVL.

This clone was counted once. J is TRBJ2-2 and V is TRBV11-2; no definite D call. The CDR3 sequence is 11 residues long. Germline CDR1 reads SGHAT; CDR2 reads FQNNGV. The V end was cut by 6 bases, the J end by 6 bases, with 5 bases between. The CDR3 DNA follows: TGTGCCAGCAGAGTGTCCGGGGAGCTGTTTTTT. It specifies CASRVSGELFF.